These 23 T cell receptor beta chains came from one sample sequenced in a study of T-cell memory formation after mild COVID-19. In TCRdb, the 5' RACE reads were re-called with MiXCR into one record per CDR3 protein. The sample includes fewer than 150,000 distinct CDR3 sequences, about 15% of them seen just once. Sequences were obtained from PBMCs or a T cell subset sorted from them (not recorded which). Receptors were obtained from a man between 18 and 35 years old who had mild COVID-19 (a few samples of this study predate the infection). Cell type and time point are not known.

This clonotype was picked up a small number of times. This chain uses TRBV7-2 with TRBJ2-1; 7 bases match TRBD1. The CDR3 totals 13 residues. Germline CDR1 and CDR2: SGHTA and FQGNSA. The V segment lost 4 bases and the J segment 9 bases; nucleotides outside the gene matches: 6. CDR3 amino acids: CASSSRYRGEQFF. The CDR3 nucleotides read TGTGCCAGCAGCTCCCGGTACAGGGGTGAGCAGTTCTTC.

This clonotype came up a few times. The CDR3, as DNA: TGTGCCAGCAGCCCCTGGGGCGGTGAGGAAAAACTGTTTTTT. Translation gives CASSPWGGEEKLFF. J is TRBJ1-4 and V is TRBV7-9; possible D gene TRBD1, 5 bases. The CDR3 totals 14 residues. Germline V gene lookup returns CDR1 SEHNR and CDR2 FQNEAQ (reference sequence). Trimming left V 5 bases short and J 8 bases short, with 15 bases between.

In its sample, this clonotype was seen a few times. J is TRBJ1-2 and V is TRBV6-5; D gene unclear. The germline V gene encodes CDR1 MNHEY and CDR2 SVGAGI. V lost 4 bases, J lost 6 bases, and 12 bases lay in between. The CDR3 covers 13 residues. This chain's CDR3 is CASSLGRSDGYTF. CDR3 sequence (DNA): TGTGCCAGCAGTTTAGGTCGTTCGGATGGCTACACCTTC.

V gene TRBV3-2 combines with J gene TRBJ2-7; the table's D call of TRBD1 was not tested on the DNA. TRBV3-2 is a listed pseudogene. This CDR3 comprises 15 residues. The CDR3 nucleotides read TGTGCCAGCAGCTGGACAGGGCTTTTTTCCTACGAGCAGTACGTC. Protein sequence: CASSWTGLFSYEQYV.

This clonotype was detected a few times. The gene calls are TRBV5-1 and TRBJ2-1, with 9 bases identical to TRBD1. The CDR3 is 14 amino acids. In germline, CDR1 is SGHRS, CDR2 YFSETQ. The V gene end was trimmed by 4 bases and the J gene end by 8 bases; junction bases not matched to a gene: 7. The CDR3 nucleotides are TGCGCCAGCAGCCTGGACAGGGGAATCGATGAGCAGTTCTTC. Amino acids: CASSLDRGIDEQFF.

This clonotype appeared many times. CDR3 sequence (DNA): TGTGCCAGTAAAGGGGGGGAGACCCAGTACTTC. Translation: CASKGGETQYF. The chain links TRBV5-4 to TRBJ2-5; possibly TRBD1 or TRBD2 for D (6 bases each). This CDR3 is built from 11 residues. Germline lookup yields CDR1 SGHNT and CDR2 YYREEE (reference sequence). Between the trimmed V and J ends, which lost 8 bases and 5 bases, there was a span of 10 bases.

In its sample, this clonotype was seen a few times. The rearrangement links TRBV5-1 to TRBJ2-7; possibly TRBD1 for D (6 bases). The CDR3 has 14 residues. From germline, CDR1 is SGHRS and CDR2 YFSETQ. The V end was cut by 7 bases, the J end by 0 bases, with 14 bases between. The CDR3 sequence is CASQDSPSSYEQYF. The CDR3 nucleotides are TGCGCCAGCCAGGACAGTCCAAGCTCCTACGAGCAGTACTTC.

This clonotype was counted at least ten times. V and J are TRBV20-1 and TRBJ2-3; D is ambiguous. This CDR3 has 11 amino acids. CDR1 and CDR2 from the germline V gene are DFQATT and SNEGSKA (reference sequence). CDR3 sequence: CSSIAADTQYF. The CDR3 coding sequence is TGCAGCTCAATAGCCGCAGATACGCAGTATTTT.

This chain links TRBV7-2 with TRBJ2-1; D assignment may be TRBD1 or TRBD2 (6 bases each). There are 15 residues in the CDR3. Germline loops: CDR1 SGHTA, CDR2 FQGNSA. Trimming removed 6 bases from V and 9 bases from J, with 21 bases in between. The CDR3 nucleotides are TGTGCCAGCAGTCCGGGGGCCGGAAGGTTCGTTGAGCAGTTCTTC. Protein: CASSPGAGRFVEQFF.

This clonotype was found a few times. Here the CDR3 DNA reads TGTGCCACGGACCGAGGGGGCGGCACAGATACGCAGTATTTT. Protein product: CATDRGGGTDTQYF. The chain uses TRBV10-3 and TRBJ2-3; 7 nucleotides match TRBD1. Per germline, CDR1 ENHRY and CDR2 SYGVKD. This CDR3 contains 14 residues. J gave up 1 base and V 10 bases, and 8 bases lay outside the gene matches.

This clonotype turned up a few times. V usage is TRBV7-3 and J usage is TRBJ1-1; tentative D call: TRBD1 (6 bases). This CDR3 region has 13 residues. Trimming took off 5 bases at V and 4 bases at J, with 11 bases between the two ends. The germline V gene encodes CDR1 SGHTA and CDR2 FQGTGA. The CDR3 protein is CASSPRRGTEAFF. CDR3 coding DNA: TGTGCCAGCAGCCCCCGCAGGGGCACTGAAGCTTTCTTT. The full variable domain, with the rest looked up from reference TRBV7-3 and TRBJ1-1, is GAGVSQTPSNKVTEKGKYVELRCDPISGHTALYWYRQSLGQGPEFLIYFQGTGAADDSGLPNDRFFAVRPEGSVSTLKIQRTERGDSAVYLCASSPRRGTEAFFGQGTRLTVV.

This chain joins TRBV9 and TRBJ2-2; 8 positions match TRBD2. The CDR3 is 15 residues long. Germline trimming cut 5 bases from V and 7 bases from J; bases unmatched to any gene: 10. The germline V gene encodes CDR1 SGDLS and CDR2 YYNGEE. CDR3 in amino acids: CASRLTGGPGGELFF. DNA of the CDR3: TGTGCCAGCAGGCTTACGGGGGGGCCAGGCGGGGAGCTGTTTTTT.

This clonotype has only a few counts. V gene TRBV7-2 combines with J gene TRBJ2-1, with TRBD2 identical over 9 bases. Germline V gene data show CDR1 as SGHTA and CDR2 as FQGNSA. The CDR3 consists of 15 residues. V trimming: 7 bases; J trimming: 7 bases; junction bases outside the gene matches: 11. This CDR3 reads CASTPLAGSRNEQFF. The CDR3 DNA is TGTGCCAGCACCCCTCTAGCGGGGTCAAGGAATGAGCAGTTCTTC.

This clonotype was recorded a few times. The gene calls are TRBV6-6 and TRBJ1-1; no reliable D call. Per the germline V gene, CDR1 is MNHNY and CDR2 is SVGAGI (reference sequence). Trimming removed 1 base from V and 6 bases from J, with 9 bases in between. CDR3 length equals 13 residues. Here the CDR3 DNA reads TGTGCCAGCAGTTACTTGTCGGGGTCTGAAGCTTTCTTT. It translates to CASSYLSGSEAFF.

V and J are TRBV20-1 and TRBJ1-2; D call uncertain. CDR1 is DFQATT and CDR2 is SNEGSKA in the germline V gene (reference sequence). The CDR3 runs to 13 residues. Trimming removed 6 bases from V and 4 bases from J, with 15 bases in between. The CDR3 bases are TGCAGTGCCGCGCTAGCAACTGGCTATGGCTACACCTTC. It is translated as CSAALATGYGYTF.

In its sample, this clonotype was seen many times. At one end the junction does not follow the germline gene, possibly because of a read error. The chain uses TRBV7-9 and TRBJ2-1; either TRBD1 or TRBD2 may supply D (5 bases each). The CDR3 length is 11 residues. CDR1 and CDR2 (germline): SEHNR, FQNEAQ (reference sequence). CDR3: CASAERGPAVF. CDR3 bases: TGTGCCAGCGCGGAGAGGGGACCGGCGGTCTTC.

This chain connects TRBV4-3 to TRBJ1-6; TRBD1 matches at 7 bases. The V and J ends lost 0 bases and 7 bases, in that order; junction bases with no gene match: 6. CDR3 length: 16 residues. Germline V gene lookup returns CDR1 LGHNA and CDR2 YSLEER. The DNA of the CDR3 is TGCGCCAGCAGCCAAGATGGGACAGCCGGGAATTCACCCCTCCACTTT. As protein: CASSQDGTAGNSPLHF.

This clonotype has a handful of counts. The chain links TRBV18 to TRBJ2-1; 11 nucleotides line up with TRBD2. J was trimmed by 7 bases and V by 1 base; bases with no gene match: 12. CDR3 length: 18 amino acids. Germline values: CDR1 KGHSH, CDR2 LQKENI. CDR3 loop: CASSPLALLAGAENEQFF. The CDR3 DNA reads TGTGCCAGCTCACCACTCGCACTACTAGCGGGGGCGGAGAATGAGCAGTTCTTC.

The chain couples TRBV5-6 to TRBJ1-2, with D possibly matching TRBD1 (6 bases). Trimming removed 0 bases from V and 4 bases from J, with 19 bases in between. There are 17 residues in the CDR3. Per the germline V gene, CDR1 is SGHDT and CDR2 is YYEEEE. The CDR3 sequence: CASSLELDRPLGYGYTF. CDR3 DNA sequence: TGTGCCAGCAGCTTGGAACTGGACAGACCCTTGGGCTATGGCTACACCTTC.

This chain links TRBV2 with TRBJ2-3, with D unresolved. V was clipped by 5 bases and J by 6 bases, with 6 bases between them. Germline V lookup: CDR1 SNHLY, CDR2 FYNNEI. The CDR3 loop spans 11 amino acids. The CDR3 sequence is CASSPPDTQYF. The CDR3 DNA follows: TGTGCCAGCAGTCCACCGGATACGCAGTATTTT.

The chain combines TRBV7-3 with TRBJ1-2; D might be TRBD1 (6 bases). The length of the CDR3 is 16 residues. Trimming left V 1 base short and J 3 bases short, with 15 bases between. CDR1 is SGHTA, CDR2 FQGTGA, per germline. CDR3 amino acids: CASSLKGGGDYYGYTF. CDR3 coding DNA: TGTGCCAGCAGCTTAAAAGGAGGGGGTGATTACTATGGCTACACCTTC.

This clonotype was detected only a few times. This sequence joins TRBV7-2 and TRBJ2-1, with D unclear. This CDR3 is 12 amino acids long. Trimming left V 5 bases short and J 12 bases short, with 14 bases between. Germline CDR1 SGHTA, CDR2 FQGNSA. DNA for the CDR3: TGTGCCAGCAGCGCAACTGCCGCCGGGCAGTTCTTC. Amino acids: CASSATAAGQFF.

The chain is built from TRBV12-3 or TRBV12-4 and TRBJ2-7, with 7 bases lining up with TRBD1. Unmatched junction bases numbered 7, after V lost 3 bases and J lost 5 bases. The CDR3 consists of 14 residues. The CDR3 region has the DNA TGTGCCAGCAGTTTCAAGGGACAGTATCACGAGCAGTACTTC. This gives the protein CASSFKGQYHEQYF.